This T cell receptor beta chain was obtained from a study of blood T cell repertoires in COVID-19. Background on the study: The United States, Italy and Spain provided the acute and convalescent COVID-19 samples. PBMCs, B-cell-depleted T cells, or T cells provided the cDNA or gDNA that made up the material.

In the source study's methods: Reference gene primer amplification yielded estimated nucleated cell counts. The assay was immunoSEQ multiplex PCR, and TCRdb's table has in-frame clones only and misses some. The V and J calls and clone size are taken from that table; D and trimming were inferred from the DNA. The sample lists a few hundred thousand clones, 84% occurring once. CDR3 size: 15 residues. Germline V gene sequence: CDR1 MGHDK, CDR2 SYGVNS. Trimming took 4 bases from V and 2 from J; bases not matched to a gene: 2. This chain connects TRBV25-1 to TRBJ1-6; 7 bases match TRBD1. The sequence was obtained from a woman aged 40 to 49 who had recovered from COVID-19. Sequencing was done on a sample of peripheral blood. CDR3 nucleotides: TGTGCCAGCAGTGTAGGACAGGCCTATAATTCACCCCTCCACTTT. It translates to CASSVGQAYNSPLHF. The full variable domain, completed using reference TRBV25-1 and TRBJ1-6, is EADIYQTPRYLVIGTGKKITLECSQTMGHDKMYWYQQDPGMELHLIHYSYGVNSTEKGDLSSESTVSRIRTEHFPLTLESARPSHTSQYLCASSVGQAYNSPLHFGNGTRLTVT.